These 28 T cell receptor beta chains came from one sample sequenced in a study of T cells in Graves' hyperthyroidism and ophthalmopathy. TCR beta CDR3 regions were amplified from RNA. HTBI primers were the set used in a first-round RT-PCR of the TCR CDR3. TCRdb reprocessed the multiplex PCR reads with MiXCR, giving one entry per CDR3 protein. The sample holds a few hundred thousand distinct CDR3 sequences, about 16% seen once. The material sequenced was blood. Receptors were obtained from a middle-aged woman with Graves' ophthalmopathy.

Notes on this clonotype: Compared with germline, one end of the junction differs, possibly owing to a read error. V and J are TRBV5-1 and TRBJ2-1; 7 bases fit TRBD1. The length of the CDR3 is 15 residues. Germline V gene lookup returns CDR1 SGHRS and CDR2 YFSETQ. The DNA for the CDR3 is TGTGCCAGCAGCCTGGGACAGCCTTCCTACAATGGGCAGTTCTTC. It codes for CASSLGQPSYNGQFF.

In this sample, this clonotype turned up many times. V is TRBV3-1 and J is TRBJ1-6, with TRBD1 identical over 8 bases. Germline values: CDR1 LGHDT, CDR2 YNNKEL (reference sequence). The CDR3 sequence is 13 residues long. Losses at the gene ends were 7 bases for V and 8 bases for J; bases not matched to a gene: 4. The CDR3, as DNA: TGTGCCAGCAACAGGGGGATGGATTCACCCCTCCACTTT. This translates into CASNRGMDSPLHF.

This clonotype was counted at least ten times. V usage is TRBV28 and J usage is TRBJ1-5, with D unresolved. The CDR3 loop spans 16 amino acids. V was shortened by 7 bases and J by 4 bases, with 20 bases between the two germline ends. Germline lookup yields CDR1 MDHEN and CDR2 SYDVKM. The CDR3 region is CASNLINPWNNQPQHF. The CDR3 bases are TGTGCCAGCAACCTTATCAACCCTTGGAATAATCAGCCCCAGCATTTT. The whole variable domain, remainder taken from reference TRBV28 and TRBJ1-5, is DVKVTQSSRYLVKRTGEKVFLECVQDMDHENMFWYRQDPGLGLRLIYFSYDVKMKEKGDIPEGYSVSREKKERFSLILESASTNQTSMYLCASNLINPWNNQPQHFGDGTRLSIL.

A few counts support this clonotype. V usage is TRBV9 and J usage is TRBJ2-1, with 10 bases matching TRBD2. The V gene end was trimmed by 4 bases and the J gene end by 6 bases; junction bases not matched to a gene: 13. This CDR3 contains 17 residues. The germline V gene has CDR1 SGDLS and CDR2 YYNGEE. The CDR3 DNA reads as TGTGCCAGCAGCCCCCAAGCGGGGGGGCAAGTGACCAATGAGCAGTTCTTC. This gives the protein CASSPQAGGQVTNEQFF.

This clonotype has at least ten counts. Here the CDR3 reads CASSLLPGYNEQFF. CDR3 bases: TGCGCCAGCAGCTTACTGCCAGGGTACAATGAGCAGTTCTTC. The chain recombines TRBV5-1 with TRBJ2-1; D is possibly TRBD1 (5 bases). Trimming removed 2 bases at V and 4 bases at J, with 10 bases between. CDR3 length: 14 residues. Looked up from germline, CDR1 is SGHRS and CDR2 is YFSETQ.

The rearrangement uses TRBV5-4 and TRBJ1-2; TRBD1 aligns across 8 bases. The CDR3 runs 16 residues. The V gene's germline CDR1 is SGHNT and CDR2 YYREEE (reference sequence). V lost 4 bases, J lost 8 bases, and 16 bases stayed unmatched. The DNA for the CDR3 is TGTGCCAGCAGCCCCCGGGAGGCAGGGGGCGCAGGGGGCTACACCTTC. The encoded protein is CASSPREAGGAGGYTF.

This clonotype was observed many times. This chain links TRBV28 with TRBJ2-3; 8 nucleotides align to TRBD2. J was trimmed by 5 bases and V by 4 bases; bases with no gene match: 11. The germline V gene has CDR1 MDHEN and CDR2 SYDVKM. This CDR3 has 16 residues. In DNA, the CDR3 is TGTGCCAGCAGTTCAGCGGGAGTGGGGTTTAGAGATACGCAGTATTTT. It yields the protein CASSSAGVGFRDTQYF.

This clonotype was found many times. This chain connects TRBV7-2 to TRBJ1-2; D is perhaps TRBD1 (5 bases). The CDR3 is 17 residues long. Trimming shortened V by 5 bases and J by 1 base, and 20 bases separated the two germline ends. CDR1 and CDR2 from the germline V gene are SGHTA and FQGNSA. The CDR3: CASSLTPGTYINYGYTF. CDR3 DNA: TGTGCCAGCAGCCTGACACCGGGGACGTACATTAACTATGGCTACACCTTC.

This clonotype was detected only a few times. The DNA of the CDR3 is TGTGCCAGCAGTTTATCGGCACGGATCGAGCAGTACTTC. Protein product: CASSLSARIEQYF. The chain joins TRBV28 to TRBJ2-7; D gene ambiguous. Per germline, CDR1 MDHEN and CDR2 SYDVKM. This CDR3 is built from 13 residues. V lost 1 base and J 6 bases, leaving 10 bases between the germline ends. Full variable domain (remainder filled in from reference TRBV28 and TRBJ2-7): DVKVTQSSRYLVKRTGEKVFLECVQDMDHENMFWYRQDPGLGLRLIYFSYDVKMKEKGDIPEGYSVSREKKERFSLILESASTNQTSMYLCASSLSARIEQYFGPGTRLTVT.

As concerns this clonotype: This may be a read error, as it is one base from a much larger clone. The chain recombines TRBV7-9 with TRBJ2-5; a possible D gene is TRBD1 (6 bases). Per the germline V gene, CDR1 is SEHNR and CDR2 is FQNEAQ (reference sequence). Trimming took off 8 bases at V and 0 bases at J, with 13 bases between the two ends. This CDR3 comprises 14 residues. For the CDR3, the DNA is TGTGCCAGCGGCCCCGGACAGTACCAAGAGACCCAGTACTTC. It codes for CASGPGQYQETQYF.

CDR3 bases: TGTGCCAGCAGCCAAGCCACCGGAGGCTCACCCCTCCACTTT. Protein sequence: CASSQATGGSPLHF. V gene TRBV3-1 combines with J gene TRBJ1-6; D unresolved. V was pared by 1 base and J by 10 bases, with 11 bases between. Germline V gene data show CDR1 as LGHDT and CDR2 as YNNKEL (reference sequence). CDR3 length: 14 residues. Drawing the rest from reference TRBV3-1 and TRBJ1-6, the complete variable domain is DTAVSQTPKYLVTQMGNDKSIKCEQNLGHDTMYWYKQDSKKFLKIMFSYNNKELIINETVPNRFSPKSPDKAHLNLHINSLELGDSAVYFCASSQATGGSPLHFGNGTRLTVT.

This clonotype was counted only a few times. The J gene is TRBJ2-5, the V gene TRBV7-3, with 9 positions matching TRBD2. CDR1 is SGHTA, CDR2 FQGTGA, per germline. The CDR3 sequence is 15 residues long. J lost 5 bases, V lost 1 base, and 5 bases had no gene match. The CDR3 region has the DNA TGTGCCAGCAGCTTAATTGCGGGAGGGCCGGAGACCCAGTACTTC. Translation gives CASSLIAGGPETQYF.

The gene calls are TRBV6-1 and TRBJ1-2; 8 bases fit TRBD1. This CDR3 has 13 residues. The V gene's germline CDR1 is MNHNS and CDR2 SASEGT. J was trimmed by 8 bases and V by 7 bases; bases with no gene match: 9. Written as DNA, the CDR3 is TGTGCCAGCACTCAGCAGGGGGCGCGGGGCTACACCTTC. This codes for CASTQQGARGYTF.

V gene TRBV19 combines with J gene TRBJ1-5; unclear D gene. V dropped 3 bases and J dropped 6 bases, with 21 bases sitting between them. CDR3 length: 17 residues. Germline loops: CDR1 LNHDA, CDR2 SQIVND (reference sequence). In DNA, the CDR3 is TGTGCCAGTAGTATCTCAAGAGTCGGGGTGAGCGGTCAGCCCCAGCATTTT. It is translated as CASSISRVGVSGQPQHF. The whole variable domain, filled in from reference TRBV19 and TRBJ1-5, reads DGGITQSPKYLFRKEGQNVTLSCEQNLNHDAMYWYRQDPGQGLRLIYYSQIVNDFQKGDIAEGYSVSREKKESFPLTVTSAQKNPTAFYLCASSISRVGVSGQPQHFGDGTRLSIL.

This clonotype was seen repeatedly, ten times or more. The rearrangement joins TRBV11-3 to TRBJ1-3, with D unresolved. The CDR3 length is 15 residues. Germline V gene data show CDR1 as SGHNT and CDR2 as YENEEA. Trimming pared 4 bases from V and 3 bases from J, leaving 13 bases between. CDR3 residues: CASSSSEGGGNTIYF. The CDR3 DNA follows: TGTGCCAGCAGCTCGTCGGAGGGTGGTGGAAACACCATATATTTT.

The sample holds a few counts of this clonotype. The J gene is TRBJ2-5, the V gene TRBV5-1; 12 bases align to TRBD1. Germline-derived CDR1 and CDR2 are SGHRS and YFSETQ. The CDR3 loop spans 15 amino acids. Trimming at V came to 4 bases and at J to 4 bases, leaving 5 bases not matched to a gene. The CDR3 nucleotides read TGCGCCAGCAGCCAAGGGACAGGGGGCGGAGAGACCCAGTACTTC. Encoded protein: CASSQGTGGGETQYF.

In nucleotides, the CDR3 is TGTGCCAGCAGCTCGGGACCCCAACCCGAAAAACTGTTTTTT. Translation gives CASSSGPQPEKLFF. This chain links TRBV7-9 with TRBJ1-4; D possibly corresponds to TRBD1 (5 bases). V was pared by 4 bases and J by 8 bases, with 14 bases between. The CDR3 contains 14 residues. Germline V gives CDR1 SEHNR, CDR2 FQNEAQ (reference sequence).

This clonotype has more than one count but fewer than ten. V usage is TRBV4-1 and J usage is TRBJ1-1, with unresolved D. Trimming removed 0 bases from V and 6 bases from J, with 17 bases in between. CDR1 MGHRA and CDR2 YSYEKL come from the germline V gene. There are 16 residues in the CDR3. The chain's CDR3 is CASSQDLTALWAEAFF. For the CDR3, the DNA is TGCGCCAGCAGCCAAGATCTGACGGCCCTTTGGGCTGAAGCTTTCTTT.

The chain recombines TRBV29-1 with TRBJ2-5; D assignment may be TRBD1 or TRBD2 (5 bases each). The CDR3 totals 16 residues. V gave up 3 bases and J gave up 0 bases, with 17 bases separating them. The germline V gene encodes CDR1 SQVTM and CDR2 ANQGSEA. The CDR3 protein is CSVDQPGTGYQETQYF. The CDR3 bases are TGCAGCGTTGATCAGCCAGGGACGGGTTACCAAGAGACCCAGTACTTC.

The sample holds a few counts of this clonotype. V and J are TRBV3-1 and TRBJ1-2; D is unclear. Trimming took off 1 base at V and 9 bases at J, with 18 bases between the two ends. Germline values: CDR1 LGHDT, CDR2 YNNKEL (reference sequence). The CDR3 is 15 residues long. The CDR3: CASSQVELPSMSYTF. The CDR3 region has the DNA TGTGCCAGCAGCCAAGTGGAGTTACCCTCTATGAGCTACACCTTC.

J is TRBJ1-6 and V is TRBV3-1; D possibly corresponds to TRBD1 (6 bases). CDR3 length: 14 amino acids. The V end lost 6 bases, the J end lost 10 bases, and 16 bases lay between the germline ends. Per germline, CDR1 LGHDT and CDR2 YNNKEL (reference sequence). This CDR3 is CASRIQGLGSPLHF. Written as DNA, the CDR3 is TGTGCCAGCAGGATTCAGGGGCTGGGGTCACCCCTCCACTTT.

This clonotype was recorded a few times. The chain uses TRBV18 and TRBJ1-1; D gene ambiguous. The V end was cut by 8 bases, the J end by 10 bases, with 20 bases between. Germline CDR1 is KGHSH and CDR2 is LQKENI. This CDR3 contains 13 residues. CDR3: CASSSPWKGGAFF. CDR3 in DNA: TGTGCCAGCAGTTCCCCTTGGAAGGGAGGAGCTTTCTTT.

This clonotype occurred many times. The CDR3 nucleotides read TGTGCCAGCAGCTCCCTAGGTCTGGAGCAGTTCTTC. Translating it yields CASSSLGLEQFF. The genes are TRBV7-2 and TRBJ2-1, with no clear D. Trimming took off 4 bases at V and 10 bases at J, with 11 bases between the two ends. In germline, CDR1 is SGHTA, CDR2 FQGNSA. CDR3 size: 12 residues.

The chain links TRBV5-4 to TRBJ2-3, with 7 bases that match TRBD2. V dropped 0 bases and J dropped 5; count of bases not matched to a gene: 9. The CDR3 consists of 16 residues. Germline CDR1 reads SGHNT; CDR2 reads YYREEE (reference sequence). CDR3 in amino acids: CASSLAGGSLIDTQYF. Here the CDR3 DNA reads TGTGCCAGCAGCTTGGCTGGCGGGAGTCTTATAGATACGCAGTATTTT.

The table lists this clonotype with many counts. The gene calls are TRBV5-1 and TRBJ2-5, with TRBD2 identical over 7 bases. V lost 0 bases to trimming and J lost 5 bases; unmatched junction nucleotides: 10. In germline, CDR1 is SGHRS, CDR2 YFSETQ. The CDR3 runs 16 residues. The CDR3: CASSLAGRTSGETQYF. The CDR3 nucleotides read TGCGCCAGCAGCTTGGCCGGGAGGACTAGTGGGGAGACCCAGTACTTC.

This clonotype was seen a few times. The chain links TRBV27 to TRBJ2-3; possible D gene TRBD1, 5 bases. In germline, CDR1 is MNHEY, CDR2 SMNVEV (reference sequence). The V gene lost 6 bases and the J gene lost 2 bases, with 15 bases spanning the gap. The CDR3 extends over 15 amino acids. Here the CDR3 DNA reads TGTGCCAGCAGCCGCCTTAAGACAGCCACAGATACGCAGTATTTT. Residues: CASSRLKTATDTQYF.

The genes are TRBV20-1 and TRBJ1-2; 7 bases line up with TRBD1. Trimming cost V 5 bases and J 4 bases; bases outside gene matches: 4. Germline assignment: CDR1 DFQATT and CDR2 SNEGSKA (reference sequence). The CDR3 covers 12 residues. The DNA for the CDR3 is TGCAGTGCTGACAGGGACGGCTATGGCTACACCTTC. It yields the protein CSADRDGYGYTF.

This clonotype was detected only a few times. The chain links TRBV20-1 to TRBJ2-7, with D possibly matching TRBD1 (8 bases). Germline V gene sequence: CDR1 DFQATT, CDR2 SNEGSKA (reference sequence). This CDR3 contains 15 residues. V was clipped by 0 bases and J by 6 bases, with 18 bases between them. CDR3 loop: CSAREGRTGRGEQYF. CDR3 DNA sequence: TGCAGTGCTAGAGAGGGTAGGACAGGGAGGGGCGAGCAGTACTTC.